Following are 9 T cell receptor beta chains from one sample sequenced in a study of blood T cell repertoires in COVID-19 (dated by TCRdb to 2018 to 2021). Libraries were built with the immunoSEQ multiplex PCR assay. TCRdb mirrors the immuneACCESS table, restricted to in-frame sequences. Some clones are absent from its copies; in checked studies, under half trace to an unresolved V gene, and the reason for the others is unknown. Across this sample there are over 140,000 clones, with roughly 80% seen only once. The ten largest clones add up to 3.5% to 4.5% of the sample. Sequencing input: peripheral blood. These receptors came from a woman in her fifties or sixties with acute or convalescent COVID-19.

The J gene is TRBJ2-7, the V gene TRBV3-1 (or the pseudogene TRBV3-2); D perhaps matches TRBD2 (6 bases). The CDR3 runs 15 residues. Trimming removed 7 bases at V and 3 bases at J, with 19 bases between. Germline V gives CDR1 LGHDT, CDR2 YNNKEL (reference sequence). The CDR3 here is CASTLQGGTHYEQYF. The CDR3 nucleotides are TGTGCCAGCACCCTCCAAGGCGGGACTCACTACGAGCAGTACTTC.

V and J are TRBV7-3 and TRBJ2-1; D not resolved. CDR3 length: 13 amino acids. Trimming removed 4 bases at V and 5 bases at J, with 9 bases between. The germline V gene has CDR1 SGHTA and CDR2 FQGTGA. CDR3 coding DNA: TGTGCCAGCAGCTCCTCTCGAGACAATGAGCAGTTCTTC. This codes for CASSSSRDNEQFF. The variable domain in full, completed from reference TRBV7-3 and TRBJ2-1, reads GAGVSQTPSNKVTEKGKYVELRCDPISGHTALYWYRQSLGQGPEFLIYFQGTGAADDSGLPNDRFFAVRPEGSVSTLKIQRTERGDSAVYLCASSSSRDNEQFFGPGTRLTVL.

The chain uses TRBV12-3 or TRBV12-4 and TRBJ2-7; D is perhaps TRBD1 (6 bases). The CDR3 spans 12 residues. V gave up 6 bases and J gave up 5 bases, with 11 bases separating them. CDR3 nucleotides: TGTGCCAGCAGCTTGGACAGAAACGAGCAGTACTTC. Encoded protein: CASSLDRNEQYF.

CDR3 protein: CASSQEVLWREGFPDTQYF. The CDR3 DNA is TGCGCCAGCAGCCAAGAAGTCCTTTGGCGGGAGGGCTTCCCAGATACGCAGTATTTT. The V gene is TRBV4-3, the J gene TRBJ2-3, with 9 bases that match TRBD2. V shed 0 bases and J 4 bases; nucleotides not matched to a gene: 14. The CDR3 covers 19 residues. The germline V gene has CDR1 LGHNA and CDR2 YSLEER.

The V and J genes are TRBV20-1 and TRBJ2-1, with D perhaps TRBD2 (5 bases). This CDR3 has 13 residues. Trimming took off 3 bases at V and 8 bases at J, with 14 bases between the two ends. Germline values: CDR1 DFQATT, CDR2 SNEGSKA (reference sequence). The CDR3 bases are TGCAGTGCTAGTTTCCCGGGGAAGGATGAGCAGTTCTTC. Amino acids: CSASFPGKDEQFF.

This clone was found a few times. The gene calls are TRBV13 and TRBJ2-5, with 14 nucleotides matching TRBD2. Germline CDR1 and CDR2: PRHDT and FYEKMQ (reference sequence). The trim removed 3 bases at V and 4 bases at J, leaving 10 bases unmatched. This CDR3 contains 18 residues. The CDR3 coding sequence is TGTGCCAGCAGCTTCGGGACTAGCGGGAGAAGGTTGGGAGAGACCCAGTACTTC. Protein: CASSFGTSGRRLGETQYF.

This clone was seen a handful of times. The genes are TRBV7-9 and TRBJ2-2; D possibly corresponds to TRBD1 (5 bases). Germline CDR1 reads SEHNR; CDR2 reads FQNEAQ (reference sequence). The V end lost 8 bases, the J end lost 2 bases, and 9 bases lay between the germline ends. The CDR3 is 13 amino acids. DNA of the CDR3: TGTGCCAGCGGGGCAGGCAACACCGGGGAGCTGTTTTTT. This sequence encodes CASGAGNTGELFF.

V is TRBV19 and J is TRBJ2-2, with D possibly TRBD2 on 5 matching bases. V dropped 3 bases and J dropped 3 bases, with 11 bases sitting between them. The CDR3 sequence is 15 residues long. Germline loops: CDR1 LNHDA, CDR2 SQIVND (reference sequence). The CDR3 protein is CASSIGGVYTGELFF. The CDR3 coding sequence is TGTGCCAGTAGTATCGGAGGTGTTTACACCGGGGAGCTGTTTTTT.

The J gene is TRBJ2-7, the V gene TRBV9; TRBD1 matches at 8 bases. The CDR3 contains 14 residues. Trimming took 3 bases from V and 1 from J; bases not matched to a gene: 3. CDR1 and CDR2 from the germline V gene are SGDLS and YYNGEE. The CDR3 nucleotides are TGTGCCAGCAGCGGCGGACAGGGATCCTACGAGCAGTACTTC. Protein product: CASSGGQGSYEQYF.